Sequencing of this TCR beta chain was carried out in a study of T cell responses to AZD1222 COVID-19 vaccine. Findings of the study overall: Among those given AZD1222, only five to seven were seropositive at baseline. Most donors were white British and more were female, and clonal diversity was possibly underestimated.

The junction had 5 bases not matched to a gene; V was cut back by 6 bases and J by 7 bases. CDR1 is WSHSY, CDR2 SAAADI, per germline. This CDR3 has 14 residues. A note on this clone: The target antigen is unknown.

Pooling covered second doses at about 4 or about 12 weeks. The repertoire was sequenced with immunoSEQ multiplex PCR; TCRdb's copy has only in-frame clones and lacks some. This table holds 120,000 to 150,000 clones, 85% to 90% found once. The origin of this receptor is an adult who received the AZD1222 COVID-19 vaccine. The chain links TRBV10-2 to TRBJ2-2; 10 bases fit TRBD1. Sequenced material: peripheral blood, taken 28 days after the second AZD1222 dose. CDR3 in DNA: TGCGCCAGCAGGTCCCGGGACAGGGGCGGGGAGCTGTTTTTT. Translation: CASRSRDRGGELFF.